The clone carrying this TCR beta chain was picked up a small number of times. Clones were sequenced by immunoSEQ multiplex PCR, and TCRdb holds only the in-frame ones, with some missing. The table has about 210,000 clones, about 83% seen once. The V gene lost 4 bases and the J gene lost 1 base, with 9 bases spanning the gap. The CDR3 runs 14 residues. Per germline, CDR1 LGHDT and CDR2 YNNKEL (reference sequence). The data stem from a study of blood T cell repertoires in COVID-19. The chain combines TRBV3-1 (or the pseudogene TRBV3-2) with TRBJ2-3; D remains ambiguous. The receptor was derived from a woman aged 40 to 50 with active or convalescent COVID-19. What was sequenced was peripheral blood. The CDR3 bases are TGTGCCAGCAGCCGCCGAGATGGCACAGATACGCAGTATTTT. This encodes CASSRRDGTDTQYF.